The rows below give T cell receptor beta chains drawn from one sample of a study of T-cell memory formation after mild COVID-19. From the 5' RACE reads, TCRdb called clonotypes with MiXCR, one entry per CDR3 protein. The sample gives roughly 580,000 distinct CDR3 sequences, more than 15% of which show up once; around 13% is in the top ten. The specimen was PBMCs or a T cell subset sorted from them (not recorded which). These receptors were collected from an adult woman who had mild COVID-19 (a few samples of this study predate the infection). Cell type and time point are not known. CDR3s include the opening cysteine and the closing phenylalanine or tryptophan. A D gene is named only where the DNA matches it firmly. Expanded clones are given a class, and other clones once, few, many or no size at all.

v_gene	abundance	d_gene	j_gene	CDR3nt	CDR3aa
TRBV24-1	few	TRBD2	TRBJ2-3	TGTGCCACCAGTGATGGGGGGGGTGTCGTGGATACGCAGTATTTT	CATSDGGGVVDTQYF
TRBV7-9	few	TRBD2	TRBJ2-7	TGTGCCAGCACCGAGTCTCTTAGCGGGGGAGCGACGTACTTC	CASTESLSGGATYF
TRBV12-3/TRBV12-4	few	.	TRBJ2-2	TGTGCCAGCAGTACGCCGGGTCAGATCACCGGGGAGCTGTTTTTT	CASSTPGQITGELFF
TRBV2	few	.	TRBJ1-5	TGTGCCAGCAGTGAAATTATTGGGGTCAATCAGCCCCAGCATTTT	CASSEIIGVNQPQHF
TRBV21-1	many	.	TRBJ2-2	TGTGCCAGCATCCACCCTGCCGGGACAGGGAACACCGGGGAGCTGTTTTTT	CASIHPAGTGNTGELFF
TRBV6-5	.	.	TRBJ2-7	TGTGCCAGCATCGACTCGGGGGTCGGGGAGCAGTACTTC	CASIDSGVGEQYF
TRBV12-3/TRBV12-4	few	TRBD1	TRBJ1-5	TGTGCCAGCAGCCGGACAGGGTTTGCGCCCCAGCATTTT	CASSRTGFAPQHF
TRBV2	.	.	TRBJ1-5	TGTGCCAGCAGACTCAACAGCGATAGCAATCAGCCCCAGCATTTT	CASRLNSDSNQPQHF
TRBV19	.	TRBD1	TRBJ1-4	TGTGCCAGTAGCCGCAGTCAGGGGGACGGATATGGAAAACTGTTTTTT	CASSRSQGDGYGKLFF
TRBV5-4	few	TRBD2	TRBJ2-5	TGTGCCAGCACCTCGCGGGAACTAGCGGGAGCAGAGACCCAGTACTTC	CASTSRELAGAETQYF
TRBV7-2	few	.	TRBJ1-2	TGTGCCAGCAGCTTAGGAGGTGGATTGGACTATGGCTACACCTTC	CASSLGGGLDYGYTF
TRBV12-3/TRBV12-4	few	.	TRBJ2-7	TGTGCCAGCAGTTTACCGTTACCGGGACTTCCTTACGAGCAGTACTTC	CASSLPLPGLPYEQYF
TRBV18	few	.	TRBJ2-2	TGTGCCAGCTCAACGGAGGACACCGGGGAGCTGTTTTTT	CASSTEDTGELFF
TRBV7-9	many	TRBD1	TRBJ2-7	TGTGCCAGCAGCCATACAGGGGGCTACGAGCAGTACTTC	CASSHTGGYEQYF
TRBV3-1	.	TRBD2	TRBJ2-7	TGTGCCAGCAGCCAAGATGTCGGGCTAGCGGGAGTGGTAGACGAGCAGTACTTC	CASSQDVGLAGVVDEQYF
TRBV30	few	TRBD1	TRBJ2-7	TGTGCCTGTGGGGACAGTATCTACGAGCAGTACTTC	CACGDSIYEQYF
TRBV29-1	.	.	TRBJ1-2	TGCAGCGTTGTGGCAGACCCTGGCTACACCTTC	CSVVADPGYTF
TRBV18	few	.	TRBJ2-2	TGTGCCAGCTCACCCCAGACGAACACCGGGGAGCTGTTTTTT	CASSPQTNTGELFF
TRBV12-2	.	.	TRBJ1-1	TGTGCAAGTCGCTTAGTCAGAAACACTGAAGCTTTCTTT	CASRLVRNTEAFF
TRBV7-3	.	.	TRBJ2-7	TGTGCCAGCAGCTTGGAATATCCCTACGAGCAGTACTTC	CASSLEYPYEQYF
TRBV5-1	few	TRBD1	TRBJ1-1	TGCGCCAGCAGCCGACAGGGACAGACTGAAGCTTTCTTT	CASSRQGQTEAFF
TRBV5-4	many	TRBD1	TRBJ2-7	TGTGCCAGCAGCTTCGGGACAGGGGTAGGTGAGCAGTACTTC	CASSFGTGVGEQYF
TRBV7-2	few	.	TRBJ2-7	TGTGCCAGCAGCGATAATTGGGGCAGCTACGAGCAGTACTTC	CASSDNWGSYEQYF
TRBV12-5	.	TRBD2	TRBJ2-3	TGTGCTAGTGGAAAGAGCGGGACCGATTCAGATACGCAGTATTTT	CASGKSGTDSDTQYF
TRBV20-1	once	.	TRBJ1-2	TGCAGTGCTAGAGATCTGGGGGAGGGTCACTATGGCTACACCTTC	CSARDLGEGHYGYTF
TRBV2	few	TRBD1	TRBJ1-1	TGTGCCAGTACTGTGGACAGGCGGGGGAACACTGAAGCTTTCTTT	CASTVDRRGNTEAFF
TRBV5-1	.	.	TRBJ2-7	TGCGCCAGCAGCTTGGCCGACAGCACCTACGAGCAGTACTTC	CASSLADSTYEQYF
TRBV9	few	.	TRBJ1-5	TGTGCCAGCAGCCATGGGGGGGCCAATCAGCCCCAGCATTTT	CASSHGGANQPQHF
TRBV7-2	many	.	TRBJ2-6	TGTGCCAGCAGCTCTAGGGGGGCTGGGGCCAACGTCCTGACTTTC	CASSSRGAGANVLTF
TRBV9	.	TRBD2	TRBJ2-7	TGTGCCAGCAGCGTAGGATCTAGCGGGAGGTCGGAACAGTACTTC	CASSVGSSGRSEQYF
TRBV7-2	.	TRBD1	TRBJ2-5	TGTGCCAGCAGCCGTGGGACAGGGAAAGAGACCCAGTACTTC	CASSRGTGKETQYF
TRBV7-9	.	.	TRBJ2-3	TGTGCCAGCAGCTCCTCTGTCGGAGACACAGATACGCAGTATTTT	CASSSSVGDTDTQYF
TRBV5-1	few	.	TRBJ2-5	TGCGCCAGCAGCTTCGGCTCGACAGTCCAAGAGACCCAGTACTTC	CASSFGSTVQETQYF
TRBV10-3	.	TRBD1	TRBJ1-1	TGTGCCATCAGTGAAACAGGGGGCGTCACTGAAGCTTTCTTT	CAISETGGVTEAFF
TRBV9	few	.	TRBJ2-5	TGTGCCAGCAGTCCAGGGGACATATTCCAAGAGACCCAGTACTTC	CASSPGDIFQETQYF
TRBV4-1	many	.	TRBJ2-3	TGCGCCAGCAGCCAGAAGTCAACGTTCGCAGATACGCAGTATTTT	CASSQKSTFADTQYF
TRBV5-5	few	.	TRBJ1-6	TGTGCCAGCAGCTTGGCCGACGGCTATTCACCCCTCCACTTT	CASSLADGYSPLHF
TRBV12-3/TRBV12-4	.	.	TRBJ2-3	TGTGCCAGCAGTTCCTCAGGGGTATCGCAGTATTTT	CASSSSGVSQYF
TRBV12-3/TRBV12-4	few	TRBD1	TRBJ1-2	TGTGCCAGCTTCGGGACAGGGAATAACTATGGCTACACCTTC	CASFGTGNNYGYTF
TRBV24-1	.	.	TRBJ1-2	TGTGCCACCAGCTCCTTTTATGGCTACACCTTC	CATSSFYGYTF
TRBV24-1	.	TRBD1	TRBJ1-4	TGTGCCACCAGTGATGGACCCGGGACAGGGGCCGAAAAACTGTTTTTT	CATSDGPGTGAEKLFF
TRBV29-1	few	TRBD1	TRBJ1-1	TGCAGCGTTGAAGGGATCCAGGGGGCTAGCACTGAAGCTTTCTTT	CSVEGIQGASTEAFF
TRBV7-2	many	.	TRBJ2-1	TGTGCCAGCAGCCCGGGGACGTCGGGTAATGAGCAGTTCTTC	CASSPGTSGNEQFF
TRBV7-8	few	TRBD2	TRBJ2-3	TGTGCCAGCAGCGGGCGACTAGCGGGAAGGGATACGCAGTATTTT	CASSGRLAGRDTQYF
TRBV12-3/TRBV12-4	.	.	TRBJ2-7	TGTGCCAGCAGTTTCCCCGGGGGAGAGCAGTACTTC	CASSFPGGEQYF
TRBV3-1	.	.	TRBJ1-1	TGTGCCAGCAGCCTCGCGTACGAAGCTTTCTTT	CASSLAYEAFF
TRBV7-9	few	TRBD2	TRBJ2-5	TGTGCCAGCAGCCCGCGAACGGTAGCGGGAGTCAAAGAGACCCAGTACTTC	CASSPRTVAGVKETQYF
TRBV18	few	TRBD2	TRBJ2-7	TGTGCCAGCTCACCCCGGAGCGGGGGTTACGAGCAGTACTTC	CASSPRSGGYEQYF
TRBV20-1	few	TRBD2	TRBJ2-3	TGCAGTGCGCCAATAGCGGGAGAGGCAGATACGCAGTATTTT	CSAPIAGEADTQYF
TRBV20-1	.	TRBD1	TRBJ1-1	TGCAGTGCTGGAAGACCGGGACAGGGCCGTGAAGCTTTCTTT	CSAGRPGQGREAFF
TRBV5-1	.	.	TRBJ2-7	TGCGCCAGCAATAAGGGGACCTACGAGCAGTACTTC	CASNKGTYEQYF
TRBV28	few	TRBD2	TRBJ2-1	TGTGCCAGCAGCCTCCTCTTCCAGCGGGAGGGATACTCCTACAATGAGCAGTTCTTC	CASSLLFQREGYSYNEQFF